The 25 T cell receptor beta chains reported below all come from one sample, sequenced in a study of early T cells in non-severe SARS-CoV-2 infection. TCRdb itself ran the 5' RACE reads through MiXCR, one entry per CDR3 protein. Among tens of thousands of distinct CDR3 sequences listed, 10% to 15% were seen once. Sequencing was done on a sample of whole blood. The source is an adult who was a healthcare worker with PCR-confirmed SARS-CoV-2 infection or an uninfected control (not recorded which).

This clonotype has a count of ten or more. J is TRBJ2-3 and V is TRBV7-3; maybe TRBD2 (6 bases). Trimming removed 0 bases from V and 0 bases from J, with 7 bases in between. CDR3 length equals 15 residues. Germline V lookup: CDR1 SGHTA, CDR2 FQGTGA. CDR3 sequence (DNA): TGTGCCAGCAGCTTAACCGGGACTAGCACAGATACGCAGTATTTT. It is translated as CASSLTGTSTDTQYF. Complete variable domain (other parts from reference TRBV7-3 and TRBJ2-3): GAGVSQTPSNKVTEKGKYVELRCDPISGHTALYWYRQSLGQGPEFLIYFQGTGAADDSGLPNDRFFAVRPEGSVSTLKIQRTERGDSAVYLCASSLTGTSTDTQYFGPGTRLTVL.

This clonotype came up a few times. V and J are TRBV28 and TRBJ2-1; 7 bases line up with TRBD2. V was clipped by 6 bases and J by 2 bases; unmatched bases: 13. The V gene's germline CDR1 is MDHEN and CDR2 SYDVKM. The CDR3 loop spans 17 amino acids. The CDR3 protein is CASRSDLGRGPYNEQFF. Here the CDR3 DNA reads TGTGCCAGCAGATCCGATTTGGGGAGGGGCCCCTACAATGAGCAGTTCTTC.

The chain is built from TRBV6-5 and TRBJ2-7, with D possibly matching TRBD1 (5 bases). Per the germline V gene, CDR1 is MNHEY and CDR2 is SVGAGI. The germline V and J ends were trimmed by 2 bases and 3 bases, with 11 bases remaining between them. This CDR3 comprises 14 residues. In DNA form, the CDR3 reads TGTGCCAGCAGTTACGGACACCCAGACTACGAGCAGTACTTC. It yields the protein CASSYGHPDYEQYF.

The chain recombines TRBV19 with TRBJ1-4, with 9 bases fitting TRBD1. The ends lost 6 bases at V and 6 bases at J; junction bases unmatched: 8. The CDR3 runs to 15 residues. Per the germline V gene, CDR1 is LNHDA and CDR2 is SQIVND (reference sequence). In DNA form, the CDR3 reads TGTGCCAGTAGGGATTCCGGGACAGGGTATGAAAAACTGTTTTTT. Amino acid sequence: CASRDSGTGYEKLFF.

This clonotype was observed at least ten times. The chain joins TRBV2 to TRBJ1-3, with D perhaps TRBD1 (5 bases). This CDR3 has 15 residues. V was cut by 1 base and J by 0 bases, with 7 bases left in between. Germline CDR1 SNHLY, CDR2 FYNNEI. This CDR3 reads CASSEGRASGNTIYF. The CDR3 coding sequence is TGTGCCAGCAGTGAAGGCAGGGCCTCTGGAAACACCATATATTTT. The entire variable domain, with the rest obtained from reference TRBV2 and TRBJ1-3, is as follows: EPEVTQTPSHQVTQMGQEVILRCVPISNHLYFYWYRQILGQKVEFLVSFYNNEISEKSEIFDDQFSVERPDGSNFTLKIRSTKLEDSAMYFCASSEGRASGNTIYFGEGSWLTVV.

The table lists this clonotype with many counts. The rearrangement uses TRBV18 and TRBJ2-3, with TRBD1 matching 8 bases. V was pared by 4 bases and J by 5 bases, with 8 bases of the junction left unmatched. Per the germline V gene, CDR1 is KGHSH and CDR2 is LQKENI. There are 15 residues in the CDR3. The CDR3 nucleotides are TGTGCCAGCTCACACGACAGGGGCATCGGAGATACGCAGTATTTT. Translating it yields CASSHDRGIGDTQYF.

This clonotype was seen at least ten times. CDR3: CASSSGGQGNIQYF. CDR3 in DNA: TGCGCCAGCTCTTCCGGCGGACAGGGTAACATTCAGTACTTC. V and J are TRBV5-1 and TRBJ2-4, with 8 bases matching TRBD1. Unmatched junction bases numbered 10, after V lost 7 bases and J lost 7 bases. This CDR3 has 14 residues. Germline V gene data show CDR1 as SGHRS and CDR2 as YFSETQ.

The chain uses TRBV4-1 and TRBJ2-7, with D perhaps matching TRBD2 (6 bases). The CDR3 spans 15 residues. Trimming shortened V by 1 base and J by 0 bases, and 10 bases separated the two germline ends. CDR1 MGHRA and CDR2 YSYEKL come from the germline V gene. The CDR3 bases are TGCGCCAGCAGCCAAGGGGAGGACGGCTCCTACGAGCAGTACTTC. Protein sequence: CASSQGEDGSYEQYF.

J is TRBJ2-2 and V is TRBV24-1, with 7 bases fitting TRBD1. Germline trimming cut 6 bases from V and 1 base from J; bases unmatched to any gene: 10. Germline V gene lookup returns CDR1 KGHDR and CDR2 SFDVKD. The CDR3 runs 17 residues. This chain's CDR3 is CATSKTPGQLNTGELFF. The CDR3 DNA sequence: TGTGCCACCAGTAAAACACCGGGACAGTTGAACACCGGGGAGCTGTTTTTT.

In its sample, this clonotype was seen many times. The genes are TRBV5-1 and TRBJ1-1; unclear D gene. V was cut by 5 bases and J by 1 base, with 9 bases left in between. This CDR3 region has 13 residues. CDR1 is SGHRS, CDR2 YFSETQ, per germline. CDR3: CASRTGQNTEAFF. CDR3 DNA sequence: TGCGCCAGCAGGACCGGGCAGAACACTGAAGCTTTCTTT.

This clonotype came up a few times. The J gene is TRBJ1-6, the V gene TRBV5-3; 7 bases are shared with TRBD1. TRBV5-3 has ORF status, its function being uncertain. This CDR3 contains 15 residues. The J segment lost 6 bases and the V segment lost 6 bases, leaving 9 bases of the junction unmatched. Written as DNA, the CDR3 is TGTGCCAGAACAGACAGGGTGAGGGGTAATTCACCCCTCCACTTT. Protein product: CARTDRVRGNSPLHF.

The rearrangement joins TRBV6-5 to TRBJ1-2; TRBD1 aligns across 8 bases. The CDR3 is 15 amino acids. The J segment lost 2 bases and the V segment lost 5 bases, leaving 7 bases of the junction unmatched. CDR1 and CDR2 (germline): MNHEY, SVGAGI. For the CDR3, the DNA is TGTGCCAGCAGTCAGCGGGGACAGGTCAACTATGGCTACACCTTC. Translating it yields CASSQRGQVNYGYTF.

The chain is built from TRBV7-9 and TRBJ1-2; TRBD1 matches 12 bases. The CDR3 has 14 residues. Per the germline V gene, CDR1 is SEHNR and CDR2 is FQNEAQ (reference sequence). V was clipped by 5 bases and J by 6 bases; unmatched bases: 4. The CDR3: CASSLGQGADGYTF. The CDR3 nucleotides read TGTGCCAGCAGCCTGGGACAGGGGGCTGATGGCTACACCTTC.

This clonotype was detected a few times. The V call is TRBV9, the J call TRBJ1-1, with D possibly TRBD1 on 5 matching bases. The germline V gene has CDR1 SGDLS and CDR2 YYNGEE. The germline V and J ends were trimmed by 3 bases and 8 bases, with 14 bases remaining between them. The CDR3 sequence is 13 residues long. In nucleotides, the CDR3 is TGTGCCAGCAGCGCGGGGGGAAAGGGAGAAGCTTTCTTT. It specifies CASSAGGKGEAFF.

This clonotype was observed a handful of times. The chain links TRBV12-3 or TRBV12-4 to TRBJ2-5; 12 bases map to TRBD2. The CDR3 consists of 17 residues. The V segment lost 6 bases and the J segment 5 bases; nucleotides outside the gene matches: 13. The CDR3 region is CASSPGPSGGARETQYF. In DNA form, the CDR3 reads TGTGCCAGCAGCCCGGGGCCTAGCGGGGGGGCGCGGGAGACCCAGTACTTC.

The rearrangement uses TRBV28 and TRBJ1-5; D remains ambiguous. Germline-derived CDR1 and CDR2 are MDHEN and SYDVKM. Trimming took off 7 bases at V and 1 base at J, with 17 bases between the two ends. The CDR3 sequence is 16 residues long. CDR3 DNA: TGTGCCAGCACGGGGTTGGGTGCGGGGAGCAATCAGCCCCAGCATTTT. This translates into CASTGLGAGSNQPQHF.

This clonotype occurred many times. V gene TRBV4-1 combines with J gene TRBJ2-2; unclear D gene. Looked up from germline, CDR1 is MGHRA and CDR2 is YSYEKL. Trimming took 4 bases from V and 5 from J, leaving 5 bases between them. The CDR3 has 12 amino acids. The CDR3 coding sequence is TGCGCCAGCAGCCCTCTTACCGGGGAGCTGTTTTTT. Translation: CASSPLTGELFF.

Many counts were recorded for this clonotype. Here the CDR3 DNA reads TGTGCCAGCAGCTTAGACGGAGCGGTCACAGATACGCAGTATTTT. It encodes CASSLDGAVTDTQYF. The V call is TRBV11-2, the J call TRBJ2-3; D perhaps matches TRBD2 (5 bases). Germline-derived CDR1 and CDR2 are SGHAT and FQNNGV. Trimming stripped 0 bases from V and 2 bases from J, with 9 bases between. The CDR3 extends over 15 amino acids.

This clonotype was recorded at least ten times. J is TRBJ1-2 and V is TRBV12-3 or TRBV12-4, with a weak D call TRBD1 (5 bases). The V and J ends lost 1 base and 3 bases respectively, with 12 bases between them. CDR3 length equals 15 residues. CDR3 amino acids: CASSLGRGSDYGYTF. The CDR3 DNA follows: TGTGCCAGCAGTTTAGGGAGGGGATCCGACTATGGCTACACCTTC.

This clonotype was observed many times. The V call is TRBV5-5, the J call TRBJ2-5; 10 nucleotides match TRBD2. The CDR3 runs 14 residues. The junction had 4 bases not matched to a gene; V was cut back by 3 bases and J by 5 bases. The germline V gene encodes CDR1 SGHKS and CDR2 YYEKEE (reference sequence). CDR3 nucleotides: TGTGCCAGCAGCTGGGGACTAGCGTCGGAGACCCAGTACTTC. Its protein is CASSWGLASETQYF.

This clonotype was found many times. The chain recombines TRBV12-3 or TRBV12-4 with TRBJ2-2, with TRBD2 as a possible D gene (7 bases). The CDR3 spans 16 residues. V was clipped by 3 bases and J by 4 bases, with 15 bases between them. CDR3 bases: TGTGCCAGCAGTTTGGCGGGGGCTATGGGCACCGGGGAGCTGTTTTTT. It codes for CASSLAGAMGTGELFF.

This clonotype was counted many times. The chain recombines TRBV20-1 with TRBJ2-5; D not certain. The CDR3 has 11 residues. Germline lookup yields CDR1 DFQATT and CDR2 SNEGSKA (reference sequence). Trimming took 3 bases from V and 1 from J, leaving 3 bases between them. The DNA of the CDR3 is TGCAGTGCTAGCAGCCAAGAGACCCAGTACTTC. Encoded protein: CSASSQETQYF.

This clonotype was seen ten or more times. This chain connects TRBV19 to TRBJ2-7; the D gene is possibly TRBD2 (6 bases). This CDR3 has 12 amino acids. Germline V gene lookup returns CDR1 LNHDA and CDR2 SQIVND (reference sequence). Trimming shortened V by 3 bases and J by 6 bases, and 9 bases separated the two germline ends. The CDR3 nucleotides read TGTGCCAGTAGTATCGGGGGAGGCGAGCAGTACTTC. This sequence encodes CASSIGGGEQYF.

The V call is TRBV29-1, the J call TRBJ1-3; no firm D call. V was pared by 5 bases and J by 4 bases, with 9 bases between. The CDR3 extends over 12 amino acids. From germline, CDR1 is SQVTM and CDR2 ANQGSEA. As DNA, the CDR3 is TGCAGCGTTCCGGGATACGGAAACACCATATATTTT. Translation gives CSVPGYGNTIYF.

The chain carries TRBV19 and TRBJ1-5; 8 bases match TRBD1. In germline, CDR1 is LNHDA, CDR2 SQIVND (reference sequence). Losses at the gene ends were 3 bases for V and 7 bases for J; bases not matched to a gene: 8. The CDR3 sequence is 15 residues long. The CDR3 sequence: CASSIIGQGGQPQHF. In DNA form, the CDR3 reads TGTGCCAGTAGTATTATAGGACAGGGCGGGCAGCCCCAGCATTTT.